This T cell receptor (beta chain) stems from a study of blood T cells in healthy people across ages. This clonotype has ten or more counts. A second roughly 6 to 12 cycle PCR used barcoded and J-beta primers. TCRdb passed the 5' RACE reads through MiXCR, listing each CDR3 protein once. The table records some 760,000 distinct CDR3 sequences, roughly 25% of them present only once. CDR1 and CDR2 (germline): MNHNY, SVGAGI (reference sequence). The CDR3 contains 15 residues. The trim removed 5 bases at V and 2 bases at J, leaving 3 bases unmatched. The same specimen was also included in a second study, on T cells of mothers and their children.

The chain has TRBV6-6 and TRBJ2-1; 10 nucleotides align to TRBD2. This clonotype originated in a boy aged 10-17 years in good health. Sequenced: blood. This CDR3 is CASSLAGATYNEQFF. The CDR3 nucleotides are TGTGCCAGCAGTCTAGCGGGGGCCACCTACAATGAGCAGTTCTTC.